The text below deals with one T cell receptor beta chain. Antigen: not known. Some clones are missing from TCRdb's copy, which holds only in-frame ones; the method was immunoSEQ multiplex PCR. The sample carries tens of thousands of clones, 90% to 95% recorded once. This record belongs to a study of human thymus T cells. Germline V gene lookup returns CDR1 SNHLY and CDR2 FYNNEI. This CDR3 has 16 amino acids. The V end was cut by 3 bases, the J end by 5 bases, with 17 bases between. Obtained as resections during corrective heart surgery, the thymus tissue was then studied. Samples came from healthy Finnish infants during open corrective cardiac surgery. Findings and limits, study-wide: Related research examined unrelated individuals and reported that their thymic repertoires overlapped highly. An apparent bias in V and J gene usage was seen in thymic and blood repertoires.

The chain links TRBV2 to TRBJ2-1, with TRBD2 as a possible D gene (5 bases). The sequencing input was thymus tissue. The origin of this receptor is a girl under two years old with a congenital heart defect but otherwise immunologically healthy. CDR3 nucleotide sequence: TGTGCCAGCAGTGACTCCAGCGGCCTACTCCACAATGAGCAGTTCTTC. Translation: CASSDSSGLLHNEQFF.